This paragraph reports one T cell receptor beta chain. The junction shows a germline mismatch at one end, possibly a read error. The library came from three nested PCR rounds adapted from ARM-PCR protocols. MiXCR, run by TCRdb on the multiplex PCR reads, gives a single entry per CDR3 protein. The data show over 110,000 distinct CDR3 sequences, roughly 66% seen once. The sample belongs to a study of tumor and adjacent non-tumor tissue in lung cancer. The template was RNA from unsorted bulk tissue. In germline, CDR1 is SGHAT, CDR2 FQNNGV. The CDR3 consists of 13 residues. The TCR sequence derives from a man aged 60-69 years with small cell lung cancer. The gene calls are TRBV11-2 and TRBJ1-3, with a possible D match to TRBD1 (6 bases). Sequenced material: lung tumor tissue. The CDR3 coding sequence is TGTGCCAGCAGCTTCCGCAGGGGAAACACCACATATTTC. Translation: CASSFRRGNTTYF.